This T cell receptor beta chain is drawn from a study of regulatory T cells in long-lasting Graves disease. Study conclusions and caveats: Small sample size may have lowered accuracy.

Arm-PCR of CDR3 regions with iRepertoire HTBI primers generated TCR beta libraries. One entry per CDR3 protein results from TCRdb running MiXCR on the multiplex PCR reads. Counted here are roughly 500,000 distinct CDR3 sequences, 14% occurring once; the ten biggest clones make up approximately 19%. This clonotype was recorded a few times. Its antigen is unidentified. From germline, CDR1 is SGHRS and CDR2 YFSETQ. With 3 bases removed from V and 5 bases from J, the gap between germline ends came to 14 bases. The CDR3 runs 14 residues. Time point denoted: newly diagnosed GD, antithyroid drugs for less than 3 months. RNA from PBMCs was the source of the TCR library. In Xi'an, China, an endocrinology department was the source of patients. These data were also filed under a second study, of T cells in Graves' hyperthyroidism and ophthalmopathy.

This sample comprised peripheral blood mononuclear cells (PBMCs), obtained at new diagnosis, from a patient treated with antithyroid drugs. This receptor was taken from a woman between 45 and 60 years old with Graves disease. The chain is built from TRBV5-1 and TRBJ2-5, with D possibly being TRBD2 (7 bases). The DNA of the CDR3 is TGCGCCAGCAGCTCCGTTGGGAGGGGGGAGACCCAGTACTTC. This sequence encodes CASSSVGRGETQYF.